Shown below are 26 T cell receptor beta chains from a single sample sequenced in a study of CD8 T cells in ankylosing spondylitis. General study results and limits: For ankylosing spondylitis blood, a TCR beta motif of under ten highly homologous variants appeared characteristic.

TCRdb reanalysed the 5' RACE reads using MiXCR and keeps one entry per CDR3 protein. Of hundreds of thousands of distinct CDR3 sequences listed, 10% to 15% are singletons. These receptors have no identified antigens. The sample comprised blood, either unsorted or a sorted T cell fraction (not recorded which). The receptor source for this set is a male donor with ankylosing spondylitis.

This clonotype was found a few times. The rearrangement links TRBV5-1 to TRBJ2-3; D is unclear. The CDR3 length is 15 residues. Germline CDR1 and CDR2: SGHRS and YFSETQ. The ends were cut back, 1 base at V and 2 bases at J, with 11 bases in the middle. This CDR3 is CASSLIPATTDTQYF. For the CDR3, the DNA is TGCGCCAGCAGCTTGATCCCAGCGACCACAGATACGCAGTATTTT.

This clonotype came up many times. This sequence joins TRBV5-1 and TRBJ2-3; 9 bases line up with TRBD2. Germline CDR1 reads SGHRS; CDR2 reads YFSETQ. V was pared by 4 bases and J by 3 bases, with 6 bases of the junction left unmatched. CDR3 length: 15 residues. CDR3 DNA: TGCGCCAGCAGCAAGCCTAGCGGGAATACAGATACGCAGTATTTT. Translating gives CASSKPSGNTDTQYF.

V gene TRBV20-1 combines with J gene TRBJ2-5; D remains unclear. This CDR3 comprises 12 residues. The germline V gene encodes CDR1 DFQATT and CDR2 SNEGSKA (reference sequence). V lost 2 bases to trimming and J lost 2 bases, with 6 bases between them. As DNA, the CDR3 is TGCAGTGCTAGAAGTTATCAAGAGACCCAGTACTTC. As protein: CSARSYQETQYF.

The gene calls are TRBV9 and TRBJ2-5, with TRBD2 matching 7 bases. With 0 bases clipped from V and 9 bases from J, the junction kept 11 bases outside the gene matches. The CDR3 runs 15 residues. In germline, CDR1 is SGDLS, CDR2 YYNGEE. CDR3 in DNA: TGTGCCAGCAGCGTAGGGGGCGGGAGAGGCGAGTCCCAGTACTTC. It specifies CASSVGGGRGESQYF.

The rearrangement links TRBV9 to TRBJ2-5, with D hard to call. Trimming removed 4 bases from V and 8 bases from J, with 15 bases in between. Germline V gene data show CDR1 as SGDLS and CDR2 as YYNGEE. This CDR3 comprises 13 residues. The CDR3, as DNA: TGTGCCAGCAGCCCCCAAGGTTTCGACACCCAGTACTTC. Its protein is CASSPQGFDTQYF.

This clonotype was seen a handful of times. This chain joins TRBV6-1 and TRBJ1-1; 8 nucleotides line up with TRBD1. J gave up 3 bases and V 5 bases, and 11 bases lay outside the gene matches. CDR1 is MNHNS and CDR2 is SASEGT in the germline V gene. This CDR3 spans 16 amino acids. DNA for the CDR3: TGTGCCAGCAGTCGAACTGGACAGGGTTGGGACACTGAAGCTTTCTTT. Protein: CASSRTGQGWDTEAFF.

The rearrangement links TRBV4-2 to TRBJ2-3; D may be TRBD2 (5 bases). This CDR3 has 16 residues. Germline values: CDR1 LGHNA, CDR2 YNFKEQ. The V end lost 1 base, the J end lost 0 bases, and 11 bases lay between the germline ends. The DNA of the CDR3 is TGTGCCAGCAGCCAAGGGGCCCGGGGAAGCACAGATACGCAGTATTTT. Translated: CASSQGARGSTDTQYF.

This clonotype was seen repeatedly, ten times or more. The chain combines TRBV7-2 with TRBJ2-3; 7 positions match TRBD2. Germline V gene lookup returns CDR1 SGHTA and CDR2 FQGNSA. The CDR3 contains 15 residues. V shed 2 bases and J 4 bases; nucleotides not matched to a gene: 6. This CDR3 reads CASSLRGGSADTQYF. The CDR3, as DNA: TGTGCCAGCAGCTTACGCGGCGGGAGTGCAGATACGCAGTATTTT.

Only a few counts were recorded for this clonotype. The chain recombines TRBV6-2 or TRBV6-3 with TRBJ2-1; D is perhaps TRBD2 (6 bases). In germline, CDR1 is MNHEY, CDR2 SVGEGT. The germline V and J ends were trimmed by 10 bases and 12 bases, with 25 bases remaining between them. This CDR3 has 14 residues. The CDR3 DNA reads as TGTGCCATCTCTGGACTACCCTCTGATTACGGGCAGTTCTTC. Translated, it gives CAISGLPSDYGQFF.

The rearrangement links TRBV4-1 to TRBJ2-1, with D perhaps matching TRBD1 or TRBD2 (5 bases each). V lost 0 bases and J lost 14, with 14 bases in between. CDR1 and CDR2 (germline): MGHRA, YSYEKL. The CDR3 is 13 residues long. The CDR3 DNA is TGCGCCAGCAGCCAAGAAGTGGGGACGGCAGAGTTCTTC. This codes for CASSQEVGTAEFF.

This clonotype was counted at least ten times. V gene TRBV20-1 combines with J gene TRBJ2-7; 7 bases fit TRBD1. The ends lost 4 bases at V and 3 bases at J; junction bases unmatched: 15. This CDR3 is 16 amino acids long. Germline V CDR1 and CDR2: DFQATT, SNEGSKA (reference sequence). The CDR3: CSANPFTGVSSYEQYF. The CDR3 DNA follows: TGCAGTGCTAACCCATTTACAGGGGTTTCTAGCTACGAGCAGTACTTC.

CDR3: CASTLDMGSPLHF. For the CDR3, the DNA is TGTGCCAGCACCCTAGACATGGGATCACCCCTCCACTTT. The chain joins TRBV3-1 to TRBJ1-6; D gene ambiguous. Germline-derived CDR1 and CDR2 are LGHDT and YNNKEL (reference sequence). The CDR3 extends over 13 amino acids. V lost 7 bases, J lost 10 bases, and 14 bases lay in between.

This chain connects TRBV25-1 to TRBJ2-1; D is perhaps TRBD1 (6 bases). This CDR3 spans 14 amino acids. Trimming stripped 6 bases from V and 2 bases from J, with 11 bases between. Germline V gives CDR1 MGHDK, CDR2 SYGVNS. The CDR3 DNA reads TGTGCCAGCAGGGGACACCTCCCCTACAATGAGCAGTTCTTC. Protein sequence: CASRGHLPYNEQFF.

This clonotype came up a few times. The chain uses TRBV3-1 and TRBJ2-5; D is ambiguous. Germline V CDR1 and CDR2: LGHDT, YNNKEL (reference sequence). V shed 1 base and J shed 1 base, with 10 bases lying between them. The CDR3 runs 15 residues. For the CDR3, the DNA is TGTGCCAGCAGCCAAGTGATGGGATCCCAAGAGACCCAGTACTTC. Protein: CASSQVMGSQETQYF.

This chain joins TRBV6-6 and TRBJ2-7; D is perhaps TRBD1 (5 bases). Germline assignment: CDR1 MNHNY and CDR2 SVGAGI (reference sequence). V gave up 8 bases and J gave up 2 bases, with 10 bases separating them. There are 12 residues in the CDR3. The CDR3 coding sequence is TGTGCCAGCTCCGTCAGGGCCTACGAGCAGTACTTC. It yields the protein CASSVRAYEQYF.

The chain joins TRBV15 to TRBJ1-3; 7 bases agree with TRBD1. This CDR3 spans 16 amino acids. Germline V lookup: CDR1 LNHNV, CDR2 YYDKDF (reference sequence). Unmatched junction bases numbered 12, after V lost 5 bases and J lost 5 bases. The CDR3 reads CATSGPGGSERNTIYF. In DNA, the CDR3 is TGTGCCACCAGCGGGCCAGGGGGATCAGAAAGAAACACCATATATTTT.

This clonotype was counted at least ten times. The rearrangement joins TRBV29-1 to TRBJ1-1; D is undetermined. Germline V gives CDR1 SQVTM, CDR2 ANQGSEA. V was trimmed by 4 bases and J by 4 bases, leaving 13 bases between them. CDR3 size: 13 residues. CDR3 sequence (DNA): TGCAGCGTTGTAGAGACCATGGCCACTGAAGCTTTCTTT. Translating gives CSVVETMATEAFF.

This clonotype has a handful of counts. The genes are TRBV5-1 and TRBJ2-1; 7 nucleotides align to TRBD2. Losses at the gene ends were 1 base for V and 12 bases for J; bases not matched to a gene: 7. The CDR3 covers 13 residues. The germline V gene has CDR1 SGHRS and CDR2 YFSETQ. The CDR3 DNA is TGCGCCAGCAGCTTGATCGGACTAGGAGGGCAGTTCTTC. Translated: CASSLIGLGGQFF.

This clonotype came up a few times. The J gene is TRBJ2-1, the V gene TRBV5-1; unclear D gene. V lost 4 bases and J lost 3, with 8 bases in between. In germline, CDR1 is SGHRS, CDR2 YFSETQ. The CDR3 spans 13 residues. This chain's CDR3 is CASSGRLYNEQFF. The CDR3 DNA reads as TGCGCCAGCAGCGGACGCCTCTACAATGAGCAGTTCTTC.

The chain uses TRBV7-2 and TRBJ1-5; D unclear. The CDR3 is 13 amino acids. Germline loops: CDR1 SGHTA, CDR2 FQGNSA. Trimming pared 3 bases from V and 3 bases from J, leaving 6 bases between. The CDR3 protein is CASSFSTNQPQHF. The CDR3 bases are TGTGCCAGCAGCTTCTCGACCAATCAGCCCCAGCATTTT.

This clonotype appeared a few times. V usage is TRBV7-3 and J usage is TRBJ2-1; tentatively, D is TRBD2 (6 bases). The V gene lost 1 base and the J gene lost 1 base, with 8 bases spanning the gap. CDR1 is SGHTA, CDR2 FQGTGA, per germline. The CDR3 sequence is 15 residues long. The CDR3 DNA reads as TGTGCCAGCAGCTTAAGCGGGGCTTCCTACAATGAGCAGTTCTTC. Protein product: CASSLSGASYNEQFF.

The sample holds many counts of this clonotype. V gene TRBV29-1 combines with J gene TRBJ2-3, with TRBD1 identical over 7 bases. Germline CDR1 is SQVTM and CDR2 is ANQGSEA. Losses at the gene ends were 7 bases for V and 2 bases for J; bases not matched to a gene: 6. This CDR3 is 13 amino acids long. The chain's CDR3 is CSANQGVTDTQYF. As DNA, the CDR3 is TGCAGCGCCAACCAGGGGGTCACAGATACGCAGTATTTT.

The chain joins TRBV6-1 to TRBJ1-1; the D is unclear. This CDR3 spans 14 amino acids. CDR1 and CDR2 (germline): MNHNS, SASEGT. Between the trimmed V and J ends, which lost 1 base and 7 bases, there was a span of 13 bases. The CDR3 sequence is CASSEGTGTREAFF. The CDR3 nucleotides are TGTGCCAGCAGTGAAGGGACCGGAACCCGTGAAGCTTTCTTT.

This clonotype was detected ten times or more. V usage is TRBV7-2 and J usage is TRBJ1-1; D may be TRBD1 (6 bases). CDR3 length: 17 residues. Trimming pared 5 bases from V and 1 base from J, leaving 20 bases between. The germline V gene encodes CDR1 SGHTA and CDR2 FQGNSA. The CDR3 region is CASSPPGAGDRNTEAFF. The CDR3 DNA reads as TGTGCCAGCAGCCCTCCCGGGGCAGGGGATCGGAACACTGAAGCTTTCTTT.

The V call is TRBV7-2, the J call TRBJ2-7, with 8 bases that match TRBD2. Germline CDR1 and CDR2: SGHTA and FQGNSA. Trimming removed 4 bases from V and 4 bases from J; junction bases left unmatched: 9. CDR3 length equals 15 residues. CDR3 residues: CASSWVERGRYEQYF. The CDR3 DNA sequence: TGTGCCAGCAGCTGGGTAGAGCGGGGGCGTTACGAGCAGTACTTC.

Ten or more counts support this clonotype. The rearrangement links TRBV20-1 to TRBJ2-7; D not resolved. Germline V CDR1 and CDR2: DFQATT, SNEGSKA (reference sequence). V was clipped by 6 bases and J by 1 base, with 13 bases between them. This CDR3 is 13 amino acids long. For the CDR3, the DNA is TGCAGTGCCCCAGCATGGGCGTCCTACGAGCAGTACTTC. It encodes CSAPAWASYEQYF.